A single sample is the source of the 3 T cell receptor beta chains below, sequenced in a study of blood T cell repertoires in COVID-19. Profiled with immunoSEQ multiplex PCR; TCRdb holds only in-frame clones, not every one. The sample includes about 150,000 clones, nearly 80% of them seen just once. The sample comprised peripheral blood. These receptors were obtained from a woman at least 80 years old with acute or convalescent COVID-19.

The chain recombines TRBV30 with TRBJ2-5, with TRBD1 as a possible D gene (6 bases). V shed 3 bases and J shed 4 bases, with 18 bases lying between them. CDR3 length equals 15 residues. Germline assignment: CDR1 GTSNPN and CDR2 SVGIG (reference sequence). Here the CDR3 reads CAWSRVRGTGETQYF. The CDR3 bases are TGTGCCTGGAGCCGGGTCAGGGGCACGGGAGAGACCCAGTACTTC.

This clone was seen once. The chain couples TRBV11-2 to TRBJ2-7; 8 positions agree with TRBD1. The junction had 6 bases not matched to a gene; V was cut back by 2 bases and J by 6 bases. The CDR3 extends over 14 amino acids. Looked up from germline, CDR1 is SGHAT and CDR2 is FQNNGV. CDR3 sequence (DNA): TGTGCCAGCAGCTTATCTTCGACAGGGGTCGAGCAGTACTTC. Translated, it gives CASSLSSTGVEQYF.

The V gene is TRBV3-1 (or the pseudogene TRBV3-2), the J gene TRBJ2-5; 9 positions agree with TRBD2. With V trimmed by 4 bases and J by 7 bases, 4 bases remained unmatched. The germline V gene has CDR1 LGHDT and CDR2 YNNKEL (reference sequence). CDR3 size: 13 residues. The CDR3 nucleotides read TGTGCCAGCAGCCGGGCGGGACTAGCGACCCAGTACTTC. Encoded protein: CASSRAGLATQYF.